A single sample is the source of the 4 T cell receptor beta chains below, sequenced in a study of cytomegalovirus exposure and HLA in healthy donors. The primer mix had 60 Vbeta and 13 Jbeta primers. Sequencing used immunoSEQ multiplex PCR; TCRdb keeps in-frame clones, though not all of them. Recorded for this sample: around 50,000 clones. Sequencing was done on a sample of PBMCs. The receptors here all came from a woman aged 25-40 years in good health and CMV-seropositive.

The chain is built from TRBV6-5 and TRBJ2-7; possible D gene TRBD2, 6 bases. The CDR3 has 13 residues. Trimming pared 9 bases from V and 5 bases from J, leaving 17 bases between. Per the germline V gene, CDR1 is MNHEY and CDR2 is SVGAGI. The CDR3 sequence: CASRRGSGHEQYF. The CDR3 region has the DNA TGTGCCAGTAGGAGGGGCAGCGGTCACGAGCAGTACTTC.

This rearrangement joins TRBV5-1 to TRBJ1-5, with 12 positions matching TRBD1. From germline, CDR1 is SGHRS and CDR2 YFSETQ. This CDR3 has 15 residues. Trimming took 3 bases from V and 6 from J; bases not matched to a gene: 4. The chain's CDR3 is CASSYGTGGTQPQHF. CDR3 coding DNA: TGCGCCAGCAGCTACGGGACAGGGGGCACTCAGCCCCAGCATTTT.

The chain employs TRBV29-1 and TRBJ1-4; 8 positions agree with TRBD1. With V trimmed by 7 bases and J by 5 bases, 3 bases remained unmatched. This CDR3 contains 12 residues. Germline CDR1 and CDR2: SQVTM and ANQGSEA. The CDR3 reads CSAGTGNEKLFF. CDR3 bases: TGCAGCGCCGGGACAGGCAATGAAAAACTGTTTTTT.

This chain links TRBV21-1 with TRBJ2-6; the DNA was not compared with TRBD1, the D call given in the table. TRBV21-1 is a pseudogene. CDR3 length: 19 amino acids. The CDR3 bases are TGTGCCAGGGAGCTCGGGACAGGGCTCCCTCTCTCTGGGGCCAACGTCCTGACTTTC. This codes for CARELGTGLPLSGANVLTF.